Sequencing of this TCR beta chain was carried out in a study of shared clonotypes between healthy human individuals. This clone has a handful of counts. This CDR3 is 13 amino acids long. The germline V gene has CDR1 MDHEN and CDR2 SYDVKM. V was pared by 5 bases and J by 1 base, with 3 bases between. Profiling relied on immunoSEQ multiplex PCR, and the TCRdb table lists in-frame clones only, not all of them. The sample includes 450,000 to 500,000 clones, around 85% of them seen just once. The sequencing sample was made of PBMCs. The receptor's source is a woman in her 40s in good health. Some clones in this sample may be carry-over from other donors' samples. The V and J genes are TRBV28 and TRBJ2-6; the D is unclear. The CDR3 bases are TGTGCCAGCAGTCCGTCTGGGGCCAACGTCCTGACTTTC. This sequence encodes CASSPSGANVLTF.